This TCR beta chain was documented in a study of beta chain features in type 1 diabetes. Study at large: Patients shared similar age, gender and cell yields with healthy donors. General study findings and limits: Among patients, naive, central memory and Treg TCRB repertoires appeared more similar than among healthy donors.

The study reverse transcribed the entire isolated RNA, so it sequenced expressed TCRB transcripts. Clones were read by immunoSEQ multiplex PCR, and TCRdb kept only the in-frame ones, dropping some. The sample contains about 930,000 clones, 15% to 20% of which appear only once. Every sorted population was more than 95% pure. A few counts support this clone. Antigen specificity is unknown. Trimming pared 3 bases from V and 2 bases from J, leaving 14 bases between. CDR3 length equals 15 residues. Germline V gene lookup returns CDR1 MNHEY and CDR2 SVGAGI. Sequenced sample: naive CD4+ T cells from blood. The gene calls are TRBV6-5 and TRBJ2-7; tentatively, D is TRBD1 or TRBD2 (6 bases each). This clonotype was sampled from a woman younger than 35 in good health. CDR3 coding DNA: TGTGCCAGCAGTTATACGGGGGCAAAGCCCTACGAGCAGTACTTC. This encodes CASSYTGAKPYEQYF.